This T cell receptor (beta chain) was observed in a study of blood T cell repertoires in COVID-19. On the study more broadly: Sources were T cells, B-cell-depleted T cells, or PBMCs; the material itself was cDNA or gDNA.

V lost 0 bases and J 1 base, leaving 18 bases between the germline ends. This CDR3 region has 18 residues. CDR1 and CDR2 from the germline V gene are LGHDT and YNNKEL (reference sequence). Original handling: Cell counts per sample came from amplifying reference gene primers. Clones were sequenced by immunoSEQ multiplex PCR, and TCRdb holds only the in-frame ones, with some missing. The D gene and trimming were derived from the DNA, and the V and J assignments and clone size from that table. The table has fewer than 500,000 clones, about four fifths seen once. Sequencing was done on a sample of peripheral blood. The chain joins TRBV3-1 (or the pseudogene TRBV3-2) to TRBJ1-1; the D gene is possibly TRBD1 (6 bases). This TCR was sampled from a human donor with acute or convalescent COVID-19. The donor label of this sample is uncertain. The CDR3 bases are TGTGCCAGCAGCCAAGATCAGTTAGTACGGGGGGCGAACACTGAAGCTTTCTTT. It translates to CASSQDQLVRGANTEAFF.